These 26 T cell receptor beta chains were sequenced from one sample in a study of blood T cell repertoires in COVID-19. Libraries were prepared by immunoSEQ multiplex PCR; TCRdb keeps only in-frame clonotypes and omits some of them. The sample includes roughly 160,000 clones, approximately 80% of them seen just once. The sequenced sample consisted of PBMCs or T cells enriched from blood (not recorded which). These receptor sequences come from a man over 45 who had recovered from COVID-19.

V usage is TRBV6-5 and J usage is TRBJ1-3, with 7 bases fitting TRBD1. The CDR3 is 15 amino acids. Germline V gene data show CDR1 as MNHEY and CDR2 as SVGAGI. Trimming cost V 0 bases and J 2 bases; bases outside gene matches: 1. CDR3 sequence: CASSYSGTAGNTIYF. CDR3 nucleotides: TGTGCCAGCAGTTACTCAGGGACAGCTGGAAACACCATATATTTT.

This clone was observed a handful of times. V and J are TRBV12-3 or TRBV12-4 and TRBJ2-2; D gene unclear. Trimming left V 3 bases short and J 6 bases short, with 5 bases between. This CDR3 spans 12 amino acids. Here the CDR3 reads CASSLSPGELFF. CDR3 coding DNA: TGTGCCAGCAGTTTGAGTCCCGGGGAGCTGTTTTTT.

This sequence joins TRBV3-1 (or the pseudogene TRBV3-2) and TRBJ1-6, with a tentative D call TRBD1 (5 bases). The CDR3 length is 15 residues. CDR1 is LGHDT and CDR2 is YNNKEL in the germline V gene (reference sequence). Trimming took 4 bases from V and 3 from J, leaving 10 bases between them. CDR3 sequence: CASSPSGLYNSPLHF. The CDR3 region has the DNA TGTGCCAGCAGCCCTTCGGGACTCTATAATTCACCCCTCCACTTT.

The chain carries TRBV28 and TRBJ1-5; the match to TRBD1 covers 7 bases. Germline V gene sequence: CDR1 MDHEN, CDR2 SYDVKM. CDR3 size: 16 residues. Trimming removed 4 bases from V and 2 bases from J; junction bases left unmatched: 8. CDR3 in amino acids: CASSSPRQGGNQPQHF. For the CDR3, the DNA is TGTGCCAGCAGTTCCCCCCGACAGGGTGGCAATCAGCCCCAGCATTTT.

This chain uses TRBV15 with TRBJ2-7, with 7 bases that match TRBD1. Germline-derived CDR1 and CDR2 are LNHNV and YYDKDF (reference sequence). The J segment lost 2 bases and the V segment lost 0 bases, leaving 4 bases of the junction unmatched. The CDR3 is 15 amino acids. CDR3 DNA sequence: TGTGCCACCAGCAGAGAGCAGGACAGGACCTACGAGCAGTACTTC. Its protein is CATSREQDRTYEQYF.

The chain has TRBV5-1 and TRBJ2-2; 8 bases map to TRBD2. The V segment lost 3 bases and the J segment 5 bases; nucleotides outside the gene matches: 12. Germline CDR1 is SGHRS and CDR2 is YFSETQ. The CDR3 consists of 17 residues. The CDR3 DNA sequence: TGCGCCAGCAGCTCCTCCTCCGCTAGCGGGTATACCGGGGAGCTGTTTTTT. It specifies CASSSSSASGYTGELFF.

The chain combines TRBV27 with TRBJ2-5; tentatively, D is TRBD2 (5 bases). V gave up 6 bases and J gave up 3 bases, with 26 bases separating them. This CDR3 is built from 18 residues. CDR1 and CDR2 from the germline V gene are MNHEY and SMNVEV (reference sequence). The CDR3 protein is CASRALVGSVLAKETQYF. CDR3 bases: TGTGCCAGCAGGGCACTAGTAGGGTCCGTCCTCGCTAAAGAGACCCAGTACTTC.

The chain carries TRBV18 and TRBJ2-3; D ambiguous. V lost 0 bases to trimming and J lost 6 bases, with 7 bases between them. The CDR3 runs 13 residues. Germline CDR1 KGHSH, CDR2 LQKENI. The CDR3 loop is CASSPPSVDTQYF. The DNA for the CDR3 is TGTGCCAGCTCACCACCGAGCGTGGATACGCAGTATTTT.

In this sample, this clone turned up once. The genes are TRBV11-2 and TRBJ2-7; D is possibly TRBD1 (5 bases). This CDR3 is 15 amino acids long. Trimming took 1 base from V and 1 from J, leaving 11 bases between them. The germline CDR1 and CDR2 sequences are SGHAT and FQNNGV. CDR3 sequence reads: CASSLVPGLSYEQYF. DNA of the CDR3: TGTGCCAGCAGCTTAGTGCCAGGGCTATCCTACGAGCAGTACTTC.

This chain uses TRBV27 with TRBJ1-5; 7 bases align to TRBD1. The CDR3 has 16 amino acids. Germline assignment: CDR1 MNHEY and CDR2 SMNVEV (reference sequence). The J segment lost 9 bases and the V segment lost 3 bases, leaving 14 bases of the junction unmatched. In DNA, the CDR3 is TGTGCCAGCAGTTTTGGGGGTAGGGGGCGGAGGGGGCCCCAGCATTTT. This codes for CASSFGGRGRRGPQHF.

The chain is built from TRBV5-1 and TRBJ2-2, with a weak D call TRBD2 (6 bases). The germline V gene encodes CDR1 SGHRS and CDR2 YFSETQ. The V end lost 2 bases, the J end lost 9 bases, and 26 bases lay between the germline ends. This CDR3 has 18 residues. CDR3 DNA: TGCGCCAGCAGCTTCGGCAGGGCGGGGCACTTGGGCAGCCGGGAGCTGTTTTTT. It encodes CASSFGRAGHLGSRELFF. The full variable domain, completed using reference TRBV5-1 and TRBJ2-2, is KAGVTQTPRYLIKTRGQQVTLSCSPISGHRSVSWYQQTPGQGLQFLFEYFSETQRNKGNFPGRFSGRQFSNSRSEMNVSTLELGDSALYLCASSFGRAGHLGSRELFFGEGSRLTVL.

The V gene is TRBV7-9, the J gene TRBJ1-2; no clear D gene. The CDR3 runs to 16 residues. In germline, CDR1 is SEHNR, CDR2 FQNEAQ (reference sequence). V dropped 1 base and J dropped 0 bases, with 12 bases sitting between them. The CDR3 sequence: CASSLVRSKANYGYTF. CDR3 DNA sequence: TGTGCCAGCAGCTTAGTCAGAAGTAAAGCTAACTATGGCTACACCTTC. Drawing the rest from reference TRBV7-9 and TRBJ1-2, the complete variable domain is DTGVSQNPRHKITKRGQNVTFRCDPISEHNRLYWYRQTLGQGPEFLTYFQNEAQLEKSRLLSDRFSAERPKGSFSTLEIQRTEQGDSAMYLCASSLVRSKANYGYTFGSGTRLTVV.

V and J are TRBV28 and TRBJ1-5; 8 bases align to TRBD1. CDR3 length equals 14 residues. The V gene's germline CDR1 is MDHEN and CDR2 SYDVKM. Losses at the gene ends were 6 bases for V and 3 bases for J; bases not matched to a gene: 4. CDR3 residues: CASRGGQDNQPQHF. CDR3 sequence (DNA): TGTGCCAGCAGGGGGGGACAGGACAATCAGCCCCAGCATTTT.

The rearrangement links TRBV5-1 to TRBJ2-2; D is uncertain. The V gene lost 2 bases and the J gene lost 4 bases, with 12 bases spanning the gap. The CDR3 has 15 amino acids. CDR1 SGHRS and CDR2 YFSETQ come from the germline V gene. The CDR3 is CASSFSISGTGELFF. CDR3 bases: TGCGCCAGCAGCTTTTCTATAAGTGGCACCGGGGAGCTGTTTTTT.

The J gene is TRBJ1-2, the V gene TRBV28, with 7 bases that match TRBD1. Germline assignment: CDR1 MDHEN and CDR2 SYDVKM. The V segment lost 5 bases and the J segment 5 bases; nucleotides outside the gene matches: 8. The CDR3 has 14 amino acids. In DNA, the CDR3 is TGTGCCAGCAGTGCCTCCGGGACAGTATATGGCTACACCTTC. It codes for CASSASGTVYGYTF.

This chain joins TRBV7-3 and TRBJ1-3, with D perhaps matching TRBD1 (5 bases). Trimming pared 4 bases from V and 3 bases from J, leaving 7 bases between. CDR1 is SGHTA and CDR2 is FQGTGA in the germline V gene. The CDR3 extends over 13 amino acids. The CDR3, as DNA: TGTGCCAGCAGCTATGACAGTGGAAACACCATATATTTT. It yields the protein CASSYDSGNTIYF.

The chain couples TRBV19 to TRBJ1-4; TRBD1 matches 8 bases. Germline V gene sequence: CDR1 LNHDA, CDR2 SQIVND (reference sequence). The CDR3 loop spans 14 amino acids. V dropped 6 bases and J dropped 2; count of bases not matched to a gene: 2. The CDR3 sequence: CASSRQGTNEKLFF. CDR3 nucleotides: TGTGCCAGTAGCAGACAGGGGACTAATGAAAAACTGTTTTTT.

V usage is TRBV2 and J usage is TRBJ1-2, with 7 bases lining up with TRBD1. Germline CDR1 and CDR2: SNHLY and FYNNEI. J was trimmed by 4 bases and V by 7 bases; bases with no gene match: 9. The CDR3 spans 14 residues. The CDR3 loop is CASTPSGTAYGYTF. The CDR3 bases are TGTGCCAGCACCCCCTCGGGGACAGCCTATGGCTACACCTTC. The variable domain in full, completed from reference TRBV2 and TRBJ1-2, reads EPEVTQTPSHQVTQMGQEVILRCVPISNHLYFYWYRQILGQKVEFLVSFYNNEISEKSEIFDDQFSVERPDGSNFTLKIRSTKLEDSAMYFCASTPSGTAYGYTFGSGTRLTVV.

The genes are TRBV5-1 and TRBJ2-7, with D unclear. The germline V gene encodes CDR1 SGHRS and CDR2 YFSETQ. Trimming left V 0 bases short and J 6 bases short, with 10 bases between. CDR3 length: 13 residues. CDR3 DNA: TGCGCCAGCAGCTTGGCCGGTGTTAGCGAGCAGTACTTC. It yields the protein CASSLAGVSEQYF.

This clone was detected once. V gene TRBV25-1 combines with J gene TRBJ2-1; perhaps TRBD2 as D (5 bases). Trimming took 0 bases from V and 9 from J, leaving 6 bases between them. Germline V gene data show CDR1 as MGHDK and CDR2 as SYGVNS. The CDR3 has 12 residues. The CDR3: CASSEYRGEQFF. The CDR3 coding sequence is TGTGCCAGCAGTGAATATCGGGGTGAGCAGTTCTTC.

The DNA of the CDR3 is TGTGCCAGTAGTGTGACAGGATCCGAGCAGTACTTC. Amino acid sequence: CASSVTGSEQYF. V usage is TRBV19 and J usage is TRBJ2-7; a weak D match, TRBD1 (6 bases). CDR3 size: 12 residues. Germline V lookup: CDR1 LNHDA, CDR2 SQIVND (reference sequence). The ends were cut back, 5 bases at V and 6 bases at J, with 11 bases in the middle. Supplemented by reference TRBV19 and TRBJ2-7, the full variable domain reads DGGITQSPKYLFRKEGQNVTLSCEQNLNHDAMYWYRQDPGQGLRLIYYSQIVNDFQKGDIAEGYSVSREKKESFPLTVTSAQKNPTAFYLCASSVTGSEQYFGPGTRLTVT.

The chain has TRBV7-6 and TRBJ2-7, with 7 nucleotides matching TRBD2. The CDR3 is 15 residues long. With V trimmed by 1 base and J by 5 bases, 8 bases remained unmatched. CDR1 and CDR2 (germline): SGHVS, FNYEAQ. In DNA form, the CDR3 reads TGTGCCAGCAGCTTAGGGTCAGGGAGGGTCGACGAGCAGTACTTC. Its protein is CASSLGSGRVDEQYF. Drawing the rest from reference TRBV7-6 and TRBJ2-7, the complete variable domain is GAGVSQSPRYKVTKRGQDVALRCDPISGHVSLYWYRQALGQGPEFLTYFNYEAQQDKSGLPNDRFSAERPEGSISTLTIQRTEQRDSAMYRCASSLGSGRVDEQYFGPGTRLTVT.

CDR3 nucleotide sequence: TGTGCCAGCAGCCTTCCAGGGGTGCGTGAAAAACTGTTTTTT. Amino acids: CASSLPGVREKLFF. The chain has TRBV4-2 and TRBJ1-4; TRBD1 might be the D (6 bases). Trimming took 4 bases from V and 7 from J, leaving 13 bases between them. Germline V CDR1 and CDR2: LGHNA, YNFKEQ. The CDR3 has 14 amino acids.

CDR3 sequence: CASSLEGVPGQVYNEQFF. The CDR3 region has the DNA TGTGCCAGCAGCTTAGAAGGGGTCCCGGGACAGGTGTACAATGAGCAGTTCTTC. The chain recombines TRBV5-7 with TRBJ2-1; 8 nucleotides line up with TRBD1. TRBV5-7 is flagged as an ORF with uncertain function. CDR3 length: 18 amino acids. V lost 2 bases and J lost 4; bases outside the gene matches: 14.

CDR3 nucleotides: TGTGCCAGCAGTTCCGAGGGGACTAGCGGGTTCGGGGAGCTGTTTTTT. It translates to CASSSEGTSGFGELFF. This chain uses TRBV28 with TRBJ2-2, with 12 bases that match TRBD2. Germline trimming cut 4 bases from V and 7 bases from J; bases unmatched to any gene: 7. This CDR3 region has 16 residues. Germline assignment: CDR1 MDHEN and CDR2 SYDVKM.

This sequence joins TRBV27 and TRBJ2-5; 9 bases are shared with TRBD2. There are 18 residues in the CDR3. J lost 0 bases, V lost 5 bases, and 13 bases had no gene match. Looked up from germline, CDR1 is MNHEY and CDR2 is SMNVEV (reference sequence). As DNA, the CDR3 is TGTGCCAGCAGTCCCCACGCGGGGACTAGCCGGGACCAAGAGACCCAGTACTTC. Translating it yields CASSPHAGTSRDQETQYF.